This TCR beta chain appears in the sequencing data of a study of blood T cell repertoires in COVID-19. For the study at large: From T cells, B-cell-depleted T cells, or PBMCs came the material, which was cDNA or gDNA.

Germline CDR1 is ENHRY and CDR2 is SYGVKD. There are 14 residues in the CDR3. Deletions cut 2 bases from V and 4 bases from J, with 11 bases between. In the study's own analysis: For nucleated cells, counts were estimated from reference gene primer amplification. The assay was immunoSEQ multiplex PCR, and TCRdb's table has in-frame clones only and misses some. The V and J calls and clone size were taken over from that table, and D and trimming were inferred from the DNA. The sample has roughly 290,000 clones, around 81% seen once. Seattle patients were enrolled during active infection and followed longitudinally.

The sequence came from a person aged 70 to 80 with COVID-19, enrolled during active disease. V and J are TRBV10-3 and TRBJ2-5; D possibly corresponds to TRBD2 (6 bases). Specimen: peripheral blood. The CDR3, as DNA: TGTGCCATCAGTGAGGGAGGGTGGATAGAGACCCAGTACTTC. Residues: CAISEGGWIETQYF.